Listed below are T cell receptor beta chains from one sample, sequenced in a study of T cells in localized non-small cell lung cancer. The method was immunoSEQ multiplex PCR; TCRdb's version includes in-frame clones alone and lacks a portion of them. The data contain 50,000 to 60,000 clones, about 87% of them singletons. The source material was PBMCs, sampled before any cancer treatment. All receptors come from a female donor with stage II lung adenocarcinoma. Both conserved end residues are part of each CDR3. Each record gives: D gene, clone size, CDR3 length, V gene, J gene, CDR3 DNA, CDR3 protein. The D gene is left open where the match is weak. Size is omitted from some rows. Given values are once, few, many or a class for expanded clones.

-	-	14	TRBV19	TRBJ1-2	TGTGCCAGTAGGGAATCTGGCGGGAACTATGGCTACACCTTC	CASRESGGNYGYTF
TRBD1	-	16	TRBV5-1	TRBJ1-4	TGCGCCAGCAGCTTGGCGGGGACAGGGGGAAATGAAAAACTGTTTTTT	CASSLAGTGGNEKLFF
-	-	14	TRBV6-5	TRBJ2-3	TGTGCCAGCAGTTTTGGACTGGCCACAGATACGCAGTATTTT	CASSFGLATDTQYF
TRBD1	-	13	TRBV6-6	TRBJ1-1	TGTGCCAGCATCCCGACAGGGGCCACTGAAGCTTTCTTT	CASIPTGATEAFF
-	-	13	TRBV10-2	TRBJ1-4	TGCGCCAGCAGTGACCTAGGCGGTGAAAAACTGTTTTTT	CASSDLGGEKLFF
-	-	13	TRBV6-4	TRBJ2-1	TGTGCCAGCAGTGACTCGGACCGCAATGAGCAGTTCTTC	CASSDSDRNEQFF
TRBD1	-	14	TRBV5-4	TRBJ1-2	TGTGCCAGCAGGGGGGACAGGGCGAGGTCTGGCTACACCTTC	CASRGDRARSGYTF
TRBD2	-	18	TRBV6-4	TRBJ2-1	TGTGCCAGCAGCCCCGGACTAGCGGGGGTATTAACCTACAATGAGCAGTTCTTC	CASSPGLAGVLTYNEQFF
-	few	15	TRBV5-1	TRBJ2-5	TGCGCCAGCACAACTCCGGACTTGGGATCGGAGACCCAGTACTTC	CASTTPDLGSETQYF
-	-	14	TRBV5-1	TRBJ1-1	TGCGCCAGCACCCGGAGGGGGGAGGGTACTGAAGCTTTCTTT	CASTRRGEGTEAFF
-	-	16	TRBV5-4	TRBJ1-3	TGTGCCAGCAGCGTGGGTGGGGGTGCGGCTGGAAACACCATATATTTT	CASSVGGGAAGNTIYF
TRBD1	-	16	TRBV7-8	TRBJ1-4	TGTGCCAGCAGCTTAGGTTCGGGACAGCGGAATGAAAAACTGTTTTTT	CASSLGSGQRNEKLFF
TRBD1	-	15	TRBV19	TRBJ2-2	TGTGCCAGTACCCCCGGGACAGGAAACACCGGGGAGCTGTTTTTT	CASTPGTGNTGELFF
-	-	13	TRBV6-5	TRBJ1-2	TGTGCCAGCAGTTACTCGACAGCCTATGGCTACACCTTC	CASSYSTAYGYTF
TRBD1	-	15	TRBV28	TRBJ2-1	TGTGCCAGCAGTTTACCGGGACAGGGTTACAATGAGCAGTTCTTC	CASSLPGQGYNEQFF
-	-	15	TRBV6-1	TRBJ1-5	TGTGCCAGCAGTGAAGTCCGGGGGTATGAACAGCCCCAGCATTTT	CASSEVRGYEQPQHF
TRBD1	medium-sized	15	TRBV7-9	TRBJ1-1	TGTGCCAGCAGCTTAGACGGGACAGGGAACACTGAAGCTTTCTTT	CASSLDGTGNTEAFF
-	-	14	TRBV25-1	TRBJ1-2	TGTGCCAGCAGTGAATATGGGCCGATCGGAGGCTACACCTTC	CASSEYGPIGGYTF
-	-	18	TRBV11-3	TRBJ2-2	TGTGCCAGCAGCTTCGGCGGGGAACAGGGTCATGTCACCGGGGAGCTGTTTTTT	CASSFGGEQGHVTGELFF
TRBD1	-	15	TRBV7-7	TRBJ2-1	TGTGCTAGCAGCCCTAATGGACAGGGGATCAATGAGCAGTTCTTC	CASSPNGQGINEQFF
-	-	14	TRBV2	TRBJ1-1	TGTGCCAGCAGTGTGAGCGGTTCGAACACTGAAGCTTTCTTT	CASSVSGSNTEAFF
-	-	13	TRBV30	TRBJ2-7	TGTGCCTGGAATGGAGGGGCACTCGGCGAGCAGTACTTC	CAWNGGALGEQYF
TRBD2	-	21	TRBV4-1	TRBJ2-1	TGCGCCAGCAGCCAAGAGTCGTTACTAGCGGGGGCCTCGAAAACCTACAATGAGCAGTTCTTC	CASSQESLLAGASKTYNEQFF
-	few	12	TRBV11-1	TRBJ2-5	TGTGCCAGCAGCTTAGGGGCAGAGACCCAGTACTTC	CASSLGAETQYF
-	-	13	TRBV27	TRBJ1-1	TGTGCCAGCAGTTTATGGGAGAACACTGAAGCTTTCTTT	CASSLWENTEAFF
-	-	13	TRBV19	TRBJ1-1	TGTGCCAGTAGCACAGTACAGAACACTGAAGCTTTCTTT	CASSTVQNTEAFF
-	once	13	TRBV9	TRBJ1-2	TGTGCCAGCAGCGTTAGTACAGGGTTAGGCTACACCTTC	CASSVSTGLGYTF
-	-	14	TRBV6-1	TRBJ2-7	TGTGCCAGCAGAACCGGGGGCAGCCGGGACGAGCAGTACTTC	CASRTGGSRDEQYF